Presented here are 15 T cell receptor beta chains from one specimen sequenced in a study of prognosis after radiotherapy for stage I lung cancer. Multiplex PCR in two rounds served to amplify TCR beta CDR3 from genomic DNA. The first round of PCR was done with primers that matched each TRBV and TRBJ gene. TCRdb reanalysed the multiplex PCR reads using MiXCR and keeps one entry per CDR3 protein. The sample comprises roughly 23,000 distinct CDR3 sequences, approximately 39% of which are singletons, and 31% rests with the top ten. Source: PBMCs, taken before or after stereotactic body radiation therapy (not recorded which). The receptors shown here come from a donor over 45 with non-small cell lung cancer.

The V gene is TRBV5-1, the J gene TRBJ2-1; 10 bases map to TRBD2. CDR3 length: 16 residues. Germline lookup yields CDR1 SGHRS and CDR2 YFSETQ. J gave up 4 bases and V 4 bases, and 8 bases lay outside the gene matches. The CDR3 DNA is TGCGCCAGCAGCGTGAGCGGGAGGGCCCTTTACAATGAGCAGTTCTTC. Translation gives CASSVSGRALYNEQFF.

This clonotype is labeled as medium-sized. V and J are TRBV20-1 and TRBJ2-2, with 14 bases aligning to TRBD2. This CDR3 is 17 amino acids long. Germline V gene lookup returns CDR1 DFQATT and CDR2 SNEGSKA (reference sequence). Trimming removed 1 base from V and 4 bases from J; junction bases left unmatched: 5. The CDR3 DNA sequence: TGCAGTGCTAGAGGGGGGACTAGCGGGAGCCTCACCGGGGAGCTGTTTTTT. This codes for CSARGGTSGSLTGELFF.

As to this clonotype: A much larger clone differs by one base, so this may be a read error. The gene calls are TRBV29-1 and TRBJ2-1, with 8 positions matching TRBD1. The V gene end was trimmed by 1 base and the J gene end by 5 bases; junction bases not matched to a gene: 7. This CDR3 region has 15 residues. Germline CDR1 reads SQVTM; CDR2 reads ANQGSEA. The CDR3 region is CSVEVWQGADNEQFF. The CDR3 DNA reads TGCAGCGTTGAAGTGTGGCAGGGGGCCGACAATGAGCAGTTCTTC.

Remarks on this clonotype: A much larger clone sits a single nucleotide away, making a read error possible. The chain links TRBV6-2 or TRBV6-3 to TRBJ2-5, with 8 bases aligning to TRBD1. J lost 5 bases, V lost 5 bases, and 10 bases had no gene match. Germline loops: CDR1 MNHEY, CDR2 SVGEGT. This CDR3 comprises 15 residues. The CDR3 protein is CASSEVTGGIETQYF. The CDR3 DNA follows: TGTGCCAGCAGTGAAGTAACAGGGGGTATCGAGACCCAGTACTTC.

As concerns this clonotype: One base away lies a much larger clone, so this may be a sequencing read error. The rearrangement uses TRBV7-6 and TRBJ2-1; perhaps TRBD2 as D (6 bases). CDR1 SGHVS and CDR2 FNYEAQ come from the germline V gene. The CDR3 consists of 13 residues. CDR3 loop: CAGSLAGGYEQFF. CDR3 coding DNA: TGTGCCGGCAGCTTAGCCGGGGGATATGAGCAGTTCTTC.

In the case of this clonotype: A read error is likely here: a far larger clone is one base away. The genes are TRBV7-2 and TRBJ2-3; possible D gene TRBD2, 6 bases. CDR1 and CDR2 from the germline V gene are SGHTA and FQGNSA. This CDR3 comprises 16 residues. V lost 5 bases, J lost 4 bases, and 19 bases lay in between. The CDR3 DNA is TGTGCCAGCAGCCTAGGGCGGGCGGGAAGCCCAGATACGCAGTATTTT. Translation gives CASSLGRAGSPDTQYF.

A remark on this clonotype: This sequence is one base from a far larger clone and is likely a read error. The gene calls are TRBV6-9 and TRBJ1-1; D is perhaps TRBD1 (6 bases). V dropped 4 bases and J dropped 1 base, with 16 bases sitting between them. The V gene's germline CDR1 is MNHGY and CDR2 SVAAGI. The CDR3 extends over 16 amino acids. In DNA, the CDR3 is TGTGCCAGCAGTTTACGGCGGGGGCTGAGGAACACTGAAGCTTTCTTT. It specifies CASSLRRGLRNTEAFF.

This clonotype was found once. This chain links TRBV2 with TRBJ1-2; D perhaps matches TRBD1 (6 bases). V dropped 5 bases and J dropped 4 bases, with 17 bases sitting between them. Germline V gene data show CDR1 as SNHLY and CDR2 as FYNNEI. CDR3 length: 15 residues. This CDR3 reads CASSLTQGGGYGYTF. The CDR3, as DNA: TGTGCCAGCAGTCTCACACAGGGAGGAGGCTATGGCTACACCTTC.

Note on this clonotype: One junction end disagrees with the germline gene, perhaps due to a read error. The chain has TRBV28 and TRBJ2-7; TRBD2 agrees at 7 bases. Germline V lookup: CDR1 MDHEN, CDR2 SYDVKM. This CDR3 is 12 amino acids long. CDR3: CSSSPGGYEQYF. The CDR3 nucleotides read TGTTCCAGCAGTCCCGGGGGGTATGAGCAGTACTTC.

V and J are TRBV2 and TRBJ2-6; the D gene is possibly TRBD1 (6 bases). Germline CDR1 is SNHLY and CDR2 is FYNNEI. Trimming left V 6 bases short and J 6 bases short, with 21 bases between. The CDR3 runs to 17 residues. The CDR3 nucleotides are TGTGCCAGCAGCGTGACAGGTTCCCAAACTGCGGCCAACGTCCTGACTTTC. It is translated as CASSVTGSQTAANVLTF. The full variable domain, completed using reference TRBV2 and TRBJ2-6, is EPEVTQTPSHQVTQMGQEVILRCVPISNHLYFYWYRQILGQKVEFLVSFYNNEISEKSEIFDDQFSVERPDGSNFTLKIRSTKLEDSAMYFCASSVTGSQTAANVLTFGAGSRLTVL.

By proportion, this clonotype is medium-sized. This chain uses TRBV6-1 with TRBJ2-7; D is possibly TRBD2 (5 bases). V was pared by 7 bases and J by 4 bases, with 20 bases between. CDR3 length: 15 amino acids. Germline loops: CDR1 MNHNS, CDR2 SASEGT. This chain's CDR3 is CASKKLRETVYEQYF. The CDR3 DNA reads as TGTGCCAGCAAAAAACTTAGGGAGACCGTTTACGAGCAGTACTTC.

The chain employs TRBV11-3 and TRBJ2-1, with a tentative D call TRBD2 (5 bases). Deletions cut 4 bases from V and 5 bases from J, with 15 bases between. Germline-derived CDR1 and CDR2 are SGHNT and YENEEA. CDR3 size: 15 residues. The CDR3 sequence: CASSSRKREDNEQFF. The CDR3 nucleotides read TGTGCCAGCAGCTCACGAAAGAGGGAAGACAATGAGCAGTTCTTC.

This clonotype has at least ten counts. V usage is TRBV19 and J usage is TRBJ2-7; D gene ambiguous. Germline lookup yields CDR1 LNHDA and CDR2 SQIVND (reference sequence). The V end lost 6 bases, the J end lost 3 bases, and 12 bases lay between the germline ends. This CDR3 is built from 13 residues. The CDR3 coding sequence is TGTGCCAGTAGATCGGAGAGAGACTACGAGCAGTACTTC. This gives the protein CASRSERDYEQYF.

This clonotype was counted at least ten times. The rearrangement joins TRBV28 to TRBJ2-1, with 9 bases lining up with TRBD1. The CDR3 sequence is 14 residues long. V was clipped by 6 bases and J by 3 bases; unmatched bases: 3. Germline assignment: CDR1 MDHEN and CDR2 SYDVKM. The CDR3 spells CASRPTGGYNEQFF. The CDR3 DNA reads TGTGCCAGCAGACCGACAGGGGGCTACAATGAGCAGTTCTTC.

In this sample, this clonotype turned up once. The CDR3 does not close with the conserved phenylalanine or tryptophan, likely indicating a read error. This CDR3 is CASSSRDRGYNDQFS. As DNA, the CDR3 is TGTGCCAGCAGCTCCCGGGACAGGGGATACAATGATCAGTTCTCC. V and J are TRBV12-3 or TRBV12-4 and TRBJ2-1, with 10 bases matching TRBD1. The CDR3 loop spans 15 amino acids.